These 9 T cell receptor beta chains share one sample of origin, sequenced in a study of blood T cell repertoires in COVID-19. Assay used: immunoSEQ multiplex PCR; TCRdb lists only in-frame clones, some missing. This table holds 150,000 to 200,000 clones, roughly 81% found once. What was sequenced was peripheral blood. The receptors were gathered from a woman older than 75 with COVID-19, enrolled during active disease.

The CDR3 reads CSVGEADGYTF. CDR3 DNA sequence: TGCAGCGTTGGCGAGGCAGATGGCTACACCTTC. The J gene is TRBJ1-2, the V gene TRBV29-1; D gene unclear. V lost 4 bases, J lost 6 bases, and 9 bases lay in between. Germline-derived CDR1 and CDR2 are SQVTM and ANQGSEA. This CDR3 is 11 amino acids long.

This clone came up once. The CDR3 reads CATLRHTNTGELFF. CDR3 DNA sequence: TGTGCCACCCTGAGACATACGAACACCGGGGAGCTGTTTTTT. The chain recombines TRBV28 with TRBJ2-2; D not certain. Between the trimmed V and J ends, which lost 10 bases and 0 bases, there was a span of 12 bases. The CDR3 consists of 14 residues. CDR1 and CDR2 from the germline V gene are MDHEN and SYDVKM.

This chain uses TRBV6-5 with TRBJ1-4; 7 bases are shared with TRBD1. CDR3 size: 14 residues. J gave up 4 bases and V 4 bases, and 3 bases lay outside the gene matches. The V gene's germline CDR1 is MNHEY and CDR2 SVGAGI. The CDR3 DNA sequence: TGTGCCAGCAGTTCTAACAGGGGTAATGAAAAACTGTTTTTT. Its protein product is CASSSNRGNEKLFF.

The chain carries TRBV24-1 and TRBJ2-2, with 9 bases aligning to TRBD1. CDR1 and CDR2 from the germline V gene are KGHDR and SFDVKD. There are 16 residues in the CDR3. V was clipped by 3 bases and J by 5 bases; unmatched bases: 6. The CDR3 reads CATSDAGQGRTGELFF. In DNA form, the CDR3 reads TGTGCCACCAGTGATGCGGGACAGGGAAGAACCGGGGAGCTGTTTTTT.

The rearrangement uses TRBV5-4 and TRBJ2-4; TRBD2 agrees at 7 bases. The trim removed 0 bases at V and 7 bases at J, leaving 4 bases unmatched. This CDR3 is 14 amino acids long. The germline V gene has CDR1 SGHNT and CDR2 YYREEE (reference sequence). The CDR3 coding sequence is TGTGCCAGCAGCTTGGGACTAGCACAGAACATTCAGTACTTC. Translation gives CASSLGLAQNIQYF.

The chain uses TRBV19 and TRBJ1-2; 7 bases match TRBD1. The J segment lost 2 bases and the V segment lost 7 bases, leaving 7 bases of the junction unmatched. Germline V lookup: CDR1 LNHDA, CDR2 SQIVND (reference sequence). The CDR3 spans 14 residues. The DNA of the CDR3 is TGTGCCAGTAAGGACAGGAGAATAAACTATGGCTACACCTTC. Protein product: CASKDRRINYGYTF.

The rearrangement joins TRBV18 to TRBJ1-2, with D perhaps matching TRBD1 (6 bases). The V gene lost 0 bases and the J gene lost 7 bases, with 9 bases spanning the gap. The CDR3 runs to 13 residues. Looked up from germline, CDR1 is KGHSH and CDR2 is LQKENI. CDR3 residues: CASSPPQGPGYTF. DNA for the CDR3: TGTGCCAGCTCACCACCGCAGGGGCCTGGCTACACCTTC.

V usage is TRBV7-9 and J usage is TRBJ1-3; D remains ambiguous. This CDR3 spans 14 amino acids. V lost 1 base, J lost 0 bases, and 4 bases lay in between. The germline V gene encodes CDR1 SEHNR and CDR2 FQNEAQ (reference sequence). CDR3 nucleotide sequence: TGTGCCAGCAGCTTAGATAGCTCTGGAAACACCATATATTTT. Amino acid sequence: CASSLDSSGNTIYF.

This sequence joins TRBV15 and TRBJ1-2; D not certain. Germline CDR1 and CDR2: LNHNV and YYDKDF (reference sequence). V lost 0 bases, J lost 0 bases, and 5 bases lay in between. The CDR3 sequence is 14 residues long. Written as DNA, the CDR3 is TGTGCCACCAGCAGAGACAGGTCTAACTATGGCTACACCTTC. Protein sequence: CATSRDRSNYGYTF.